A selection of T cell receptor beta chains follows, all from one sample in a study of T cells in Graves' hyperthyroidism and ophthalmopathy. TCRdb re-analysed the multiplex PCR reads in MiXCR, keeping a single row per CDR3 protein. The table records about 270,000 distinct CDR3 sequences, roughly 22% of them present only once. Sequenced input: blood. These receptors were collected from a woman aged 35 to 49 with Graves' ophthalmopathy. Both conserved end residues are part of each CDR3. Each record gives: clone size, V gene, D gene, J gene, CDR3 DNA, CDR3 protein. A D gene is named only where the DNA matches it firmly. Clone size is not always given. Where it is, it says once, few, many or a class for expanded clones.

few,TRBV5-1,NA,TRBJ2-5,TGCGCCAGCAGCGCCGGGACTTCAGACCCGGGGGAGACCCAGTACTTC,CASSAGTSDPGETQYF
many,TRBV27,NA,TRBJ2-2,TGTGCCAGCAGTTTATTTTCGCCAAACACCGGGGAGCTGTTTTTT,CASSLFSPNTGELFF
NA,TRBV24-1,NA,TRBJ1-5,TGTGCCACCAGTGACGGCGGGCAGCCCCAGCATTTT,CATSDGGQPQHF
once,TRBV7-2,TRBD2,TRBJ2-5,TGTGCCAGCAGCTTAGTGTCGGTAGCGGGAGAGACCCAGTACTTC,CASSLVSVAGETQYF
NA,TRBV20-1,NA,TRBJ2-3,TGCAGTGCTAGGCGGCAAGATACGCAGTATTTT,CSARRQDTQYF
many,TRBV29-1,TRBD1,TRBJ1-2,TGCAGCGCTTCCGGACAGGGGGCAAATCCTGGCTACACCTTC,CSASGQGANPGYTF
many,TRBV7-9,NA,TRBJ2-7,TGTGCCAGCAGCTTCGGAGGGGGCTTGGGGGAGCAGTACTTC,CASSFGGGLGEQYF
NA,TRBV28,TRBD2,TRBJ2-7,TGTGCCAGCACCACTACGGGAGGCGGGAGGGTGTACGAGCAGTACTTC,CASTTTGGGRVYEQYF
many,TRBV12-3/TRBV12-4,NA,TRBJ1-3,TGTGCCAGCCCCACCATCGGAAACACCATATATTTT,CASPTIGNTIYF
many,TRBV14,NA,TRBJ2-7,TGTGCCAGCAGCCAACTAAGTATGGGGGCACGAGCCTACGAGCAGTACTTC,CASSQLSMGARAYEQYF
many,TRBV19,TRBD1,TRBJ1-1,TGTGCCAGTGGGGACAGGGTGAACACTGAAGCTTTCTTT,CASGDRVNTEAFF
NA,TRBV20-1,NA,TRBJ1-2,TGCAGTGCTACCGGGTTGGGCGGCTACACCTTC,CSATGLGGYTF
many,TRBV7-2,NA,TRBJ2-5,TGTGCCAGCAGCTTAGATCCCGGGACAACGGAGACCCAGTACTTC,CASSLDPGTTETQYF
NA,TRBV12-3/TRBV12-4,NA,TRBJ1-5,TGTGCCAGCAGTCCTAGGACAGATAGCAATCAGCCCCAGCATTTT,CASSPRTDSNQPQHF
NA,TRBV28,NA,TRBJ1-5,TGTGCCAGCAGTTGGGTGAATCAGCCCCAGCATTTT,CASSWVNQPQHF
many,TRBV6-5,TRBD1,TRBJ1-1,TGTGCCAGCAGTCACAGGGGGCGGCCCACTGAAGCTTTCTTT,CASSHRGRPTEAFF
many,TRBV12-3/TRBV12-4,TRBD2,TRBJ2-4,TGTGCCAGCAGCGAAGGACTAGCGGGAAACATTCAGTACTTC,CASSEGLAGNIQYF
NA,TRBV6-5,TRBD2,TRBJ2-7,TGTGCCAGCAGTTACAGCCTAGCGGGAGGGCTCGAGCAGTACTTC,CASSYSLAGGLEQYF
NA,TRBV30,NA,TRBJ1-3,TGTGCCTGGAGTGTACGGGGAGGATCTGGAAACACCATATATTTT,CAWSVRGGSGNTIYF
NA,TRBV6-1,NA,TRBJ2-7,TGTGCCAGCAGTGAATACAGGGTTGCCTACGAGCAGTACTTC,CASSEYRVAYEQYF
NA,TRBV27,TRBD1,TRBJ2-3,TGTGCCAGCAGGTTACAGGGGACAGATACGCAGTATTTT,CASRLQGTDTQYF
NA,TRBV12-3/TRBV12-4,TRBD2,TRBJ2-7,TGTGCCAGCTGGGCGGGGGAGGAGCGGGAGCAGTACTTC,CASWAGEEREQYF
many,TRBV3-1,TRBD2,TRBJ2-7,TGTGCCAGCAGCCAAGATAGCGGGAGGGTGGACCAGTACTTC,CASSQDSGRVDQYF
NA,TRBV5-1,TRBD1,TRBJ1-1,TGCGCCAGCAGTCACATAAGGACAGGGATGAACACTGAAGCTTTCTTT,CASSHIRTGMNTEAFF
NA,TRBV6-1,TRBD1,TRBJ2-5,TGTGCCAGCAGTATAAACAGGGGTCGAGAGACCCAGTACTTC,CASSINRGRETQYF